These 16 T cell receptor beta chains share one sample of origin, sequenced in a study of blood T cell repertoires in COVID-19. Sequencing was performed with immunoSEQ multiplex PCR; in TCRdb, only in-frame clones are kept and a portion is missing. This sample has around 300,000 clones, with about 85% found just once. The sequenced sample consisted of PBMCs or T cells enriched from blood (not recorded which). The receptors stem from a woman aged 45-59 years who had recovered from COVID-19.

The genes are TRBV5-4 and TRBJ1-6, with TRBD1 identical over 9 bases. Germline CDR1 reads SGHNT; CDR2 reads YYREEE (reference sequence). The CDR3 loop spans 14 amino acids. The V segment lost 4 bases and the J segment 7 bases; nucleotides outside the gene matches: 3. The DNA of the CDR3 is TGTGCCAGCAGCAGGGACAGGGACAATTCACCCCTCCACTTT. Protein sequence: CASSRDRDNSPLHF.

The V call is TRBV27, the J call TRBJ2-7; perhaps TRBD1 as D (6 bases). Germline V gene sequence: CDR1 MNHEY, CDR2 SMNVEV (reference sequence). Trimming took 3 bases from V and 3 from J, leaving 9 bases between them. The CDR3 extends over 13 amino acids. The CDR3: CASSFGQNYEQYF. The CDR3 DNA sequence: TGTGCCAGCAGTTTTGGACAGAACTACGAGCAGTACTTC.

The V gene is TRBV3-1 (or the pseudogene TRBV3-2), the J gene TRBJ2-7, with 15 bases identical to TRBD2. Germline loops: CDR1 LGHDT, CDR2 YNNKEL (reference sequence). V trimming: 3 bases; J trimming: 3 bases; junction bases outside the gene matches: 0. The CDR3 has 15 residues. CDR3 region: CASSQGLAGGYEQYF. For the CDR3, the DNA is TGTGCCAGCAGCCAGGGACTAGCGGGGGGCTACGAGCAGTACTTC.

The chain recombines TRBV4-2 with TRBJ2-4; 9 positions agree with TRBD2. J gave up 12 bases and V 4 bases, and 19 bases lay outside the gene matches. Germline CDR1 reads LGHNA; CDR2 reads YNFKEQ. CDR3 size: 17 residues. CDR3 protein: CASSPPRSGRPGGGQYF. CDR3 coding DNA: TGTGCCAGCAGCCCACCCCGGAGCGGGAGGCCCGGGGGAGGTCAGTACTTC.

This clone was detected once. The V and J genes are TRBV3-1 (or the pseudogene TRBV3-2) and TRBJ1-5; the D is unclear. Trimming removed 1 base from V and 5 bases from J, with 6 bases in between. Germline V gene sequence: CDR1 LGHDT, CDR2 YNNKEL (reference sequence). This CDR3 has 13 residues. The CDR3 sequence is CASSQGAYQPQHF. In nucleotides, the CDR3 is TGTGCCAGCAGCCAAGGGGCTTATCAGCCCCAGCATTTT.

The chain recombines TRBV18 with TRBJ2-7; 8 nucleotides align to TRBD2. V was pared by 3 bases and J by 3 bases, with 13 bases of the junction left unmatched. Germline CDR1 and CDR2: KGHSH and LQKENI. The CDR3 is made up of 17 amino acids. CDR3 amino acids: CASSPAGGLIWSYEQYF. DNA for the CDR3: TGTGCCAGCTCACCTGCGGGGGGCCTAATCTGGAGCTACGAGCAGTACTTC.

This clone was counted a single time. The genes are TRBV5-1 and TRBJ1-3; a possible D gene is TRBD1 (6 bases). V dropped 3 bases and J dropped 3 bases, with 10 bases sitting between them. Germline CDR1 and CDR2: SGHRS and YFSETQ. The CDR3 is made up of 14 amino acids. CDR3 loop: CASSYGQFGNTIYF. DNA of the CDR3: TGCGCCAGCAGCTATGGACAGTTTGGAAACACCATATATTTT.

This rearrangement joins TRBV5-8 to TRBJ2-2; D is perhaps TRBD2 (6 bases). The CDR3 contains 14 residues. Between the trimmed V and J ends, which lost 7 bases and 3 bases, there was a span of 13 bases. In germline, CDR1 is SGHTS, CDR2 YDEGEE. CDR3 in amino acids: CASATGTYTGELFF. Here the CDR3 DNA reads TGTGCCAGCGCCACCGGGACTTACACCGGGGAGCTGTTTTTT.

The chain is built from TRBV7-2 and TRBJ1-5; 10 bases agree with TRBD1. The CDR3 is 17 residues long. Germline lookup yields CDR1 SGHTA and CDR2 FQGNSA. Germline trimming cut 5 bases from V and 2 bases from J; bases unmatched to any gene: 9. CDR3 nucleotide sequence: TGTGCCAGCAGCACCCCGACAGGGGGCGGGGGCAATCAGCCCCAGCATTTT. Translated, it gives CASSTPTGGGGNQPQHF.

The chain joins TRBV11-2 to TRBJ1-1, with 7 bases aligning to TRBD1. Germline V lookup: CDR1 SGHAT, CDR2 FQNNGV. This CDR3 spans 12 amino acids. With 5 bases clipped from V and 10 bases from J, the junction kept 7 bases outside the gene matches. The CDR3 region has the DNA TGTGCCAGCAGCGAACAGGGGTCGGCAGCTTTCTTT. It translates to CASSEQGSAAFF.

The rearrangement uses TRBV7-6 and TRBJ1-3; D gene ambiguous. Trimming took 1 base from V and 0 from J, leaving 7 bases between them. The CDR3 length is 15 residues. Germline CDR1 and CDR2: SGHVS and FNYEAQ. The CDR3 DNA is TGTGCCAGCAGCTTAGACCATAGCTCTGGAAACACCATATATTTT. This codes for CASSLDHSSGNTIYF.

The chain is built from TRBV27 and TRBJ1-6; 7 nucleotides agree with TRBD1. This CDR3 has 18 amino acids. The V segment lost 0 bases and the J segment 0 bases; nucleotides outside the gene matches: 5. Per the germline V gene, CDR1 is MNHEY and CDR2 is SMNVEV (reference sequence). CDR3 bases: TGTGCCAGCAGTTTATCGGTGGACAGGAGCTCCTATAATTCACCCCTCCACTTT. The encoded protein is CASSLSVDRSSYNSPLHF.

The chain uses TRBV5-8 and TRBJ1-3; possible D gene TRBD1, 6 bases. V lost 1 base and J 0 bases, leaving 14 bases between the germline ends. CDR1 is SGHTS, CDR2 YDEGEE, per germline. The CDR3 sequence is 17 residues long. CDR3 amino acids: CASSLYGQSLSGNTIYF. The DNA of the CDR3 is TGTGCCAGCAGCTTGTACGGACAGTCCCTCTCTGGAAACACCATATATTTT.

The rearrangement uses TRBV18 and TRBJ2-7; 7 bases match TRBD1. The V gene's germline CDR1 is KGHSH and CDR2 LQKENI. The CDR3 loop spans 13 amino acids. With 5 bases clipped from V and 6 bases from J, the junction kept 7 bases outside the gene matches. The CDR3 DNA is TGTGCCAGCTCAGCTACCAGGGGGATCGAGCAGTACTTC. This codes for CASSATRGIEQYF.

The chain uses TRBV28 and TRBJ1-2; TRBD1 matches at 8 bases. Germline V gene sequence: CDR1 MDHEN, CDR2 SYDVKM. The CDR3 contains 14 residues. The V gene end was trimmed by 5 bases and the J gene end by 3 bases; junction bases not matched to a gene: 5. The CDR3 DNA sequence: TGTGCCAGCAGTGTACCGGGACAGGACTATGGCTACACCTTC. Its protein is CASSVPGQDYGYTF.

The chain has TRBV9 and TRBJ1-1; unclear D gene. Trimming shortened V by 0 bases and J by 0 bases, and 12 bases separated the two germline ends. Looked up from germline, CDR1 is SGDLS and CDR2 is YYNGEE. There are 16 residues in the CDR3. CDR3 DNA sequence: TGTGCCAGCAGCGTAGCGCCGTATCCTATGAACACTGAAGCTTTCTTT. Residues: CASSVAPYPMNTEAFF.